The clone carrying this T cell receptor (beta chain) was seen at least ten times. Antigen unknown. The authors ran a second PCR of 7 to 11 cycles using a sample-barcoded 5' primer and a J-beta primer mix. Each cDNA molecule was tagged by a template-switch adaptor that had 12 random nucleotides. TCRdb redid the calling of the 5' RACE reads with MiXCR, one entry per CDR3 protein. The top ten clones hold around 15% of a sample with roughly 900,000 distinct CDR3 sequences, 40% to 60% of them seen once. CDR3 length equals 13 residues. The V end was cut by 6 bases, the J end by 1 base, with 9 bases between. Per the germline V gene, CDR1 is SGHTA and CDR2 is FQGNSA. These data belong to a study of blood T cells in healthy people across ages. All donors came from Russia, were Caucasian and healthy, and spanned ages about 6 to 100. Study-wide findings and caveats: With age, beta diversity per million T cells declined roughly linearly, significantly by 30 to 40.

This clonotype originated in a man aged 25 to 40 in good health. The rearrangement joins TRBV7-2 to TRBJ1-1; D unclear. Sequenced: blood. The CDR3 nucleotides read TGTGCCAGCAGTTTACCAGGGAACACTGAAGCTTTCTTT. Translating it yields CASSLPGNTEAFF.